This record looks at one TCR beta chain sequence and its context. Antigen unknown. This may stem from a read error, because a much larger clone lies one nucleotide away. Then a second PCR, running about 7 to 11 cycles, was carried out with a sample-barcoded 5' primer and a J-beta primer mix. Via MiXCR, TCRdb re-called the 5' RACE reads, giving one row per CDR3 protein. The data show 800,000 to 950,000 distinct CDR3 sequences, with almost 30% seen just once and roughly a tenth held by the top ten. Germline V gives CDR1 MGHDK, CDR2 SYGVNS. The V and J ends lost 2 bases and 7 bases respectively, with 17 bases between them. The CDR3 covers 15 residues. The sample is drawn from a study of blood T cells in healthy people across ages. Regarding the study as a whole: TCR beta diversity per million T cells fell roughly linearly with age. Long-lived donors carried more naive CD4+ cells and greater diversity than aged donors. Naive and antigen-experienced cells could not be conclusively compared, given unsorted PBMCs.

The sample was also linked to a second study, of T cells of mothers and their children. That investigation notes: For each mother, over 8 million TCR beta CDR3 reads were obtained, and for each child, roughly 2.8 million.

This clonotype originated in a middle-aged woman in good health. The rearrangement joins TRBV25-1 to TRBJ1-2, with D perhaps TRBD1 (5 bases). The sequenced material came from blood. The CDR3 region has the DNA TGTGCCAGCAGTGAAAGGGCAGGGCTCCAGTCTGGCTACACCTTC. It translates to CASSERAGLQSGYTF.